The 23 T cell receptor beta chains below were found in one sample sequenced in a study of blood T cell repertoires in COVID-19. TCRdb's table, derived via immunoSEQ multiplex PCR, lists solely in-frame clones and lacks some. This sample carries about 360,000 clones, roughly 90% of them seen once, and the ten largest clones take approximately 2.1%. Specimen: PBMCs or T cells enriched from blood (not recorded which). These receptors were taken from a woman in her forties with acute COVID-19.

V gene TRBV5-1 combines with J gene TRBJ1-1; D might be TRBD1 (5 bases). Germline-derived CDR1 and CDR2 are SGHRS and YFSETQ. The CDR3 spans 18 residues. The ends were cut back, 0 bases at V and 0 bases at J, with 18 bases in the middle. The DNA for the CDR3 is TGCGCCAGCAGCTTGGCCCCGACAGATACCCAGATGAACACTGAAGCTTTCTTT. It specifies CASSLAPTDTQMNTEAFF.

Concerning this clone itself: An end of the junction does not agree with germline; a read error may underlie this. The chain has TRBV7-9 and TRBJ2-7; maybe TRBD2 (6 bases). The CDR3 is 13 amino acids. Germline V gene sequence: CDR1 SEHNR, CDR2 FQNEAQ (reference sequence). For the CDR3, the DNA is TGTGCCAGTAGCTTGGGACTGTCCTACGAGCAGTACTTC. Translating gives CASSLGLSYEQYF.

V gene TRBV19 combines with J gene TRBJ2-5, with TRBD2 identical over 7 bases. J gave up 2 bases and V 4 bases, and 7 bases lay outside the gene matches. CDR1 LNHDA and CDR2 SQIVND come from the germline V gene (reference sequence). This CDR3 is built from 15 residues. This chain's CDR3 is CASSNILAVQETQYF. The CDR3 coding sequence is TGTGCCAGTAGTAATATCCTAGCGGTACAAGAGACCCAGTACTTC.

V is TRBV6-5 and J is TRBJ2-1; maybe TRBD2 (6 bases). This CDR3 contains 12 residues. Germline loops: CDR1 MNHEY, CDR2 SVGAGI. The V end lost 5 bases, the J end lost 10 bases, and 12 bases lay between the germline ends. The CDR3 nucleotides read TGTGCCAGCAGTAGGAGGGGCCGGGAGCAGTTCTTC. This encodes CASSRRGREQFF.

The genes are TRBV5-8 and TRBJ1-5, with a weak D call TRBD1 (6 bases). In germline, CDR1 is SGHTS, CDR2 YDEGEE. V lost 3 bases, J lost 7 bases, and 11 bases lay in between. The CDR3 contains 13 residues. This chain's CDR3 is CASSYTGNQPQHF. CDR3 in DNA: TGTGCCAGCAGCTACACAGGGAACCAGCCCCAGCATTTT. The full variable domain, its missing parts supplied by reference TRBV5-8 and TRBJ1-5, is EAGVTQSPTHLIKTRGQQATLRCSPISGHTSVYWYQQALGLGLQFLLWYDEGEERNRGNFPPRFSGRQFPNYSSELNVNALELEDSALYLCASSYTGNQPQHFGDGTRLSIL.

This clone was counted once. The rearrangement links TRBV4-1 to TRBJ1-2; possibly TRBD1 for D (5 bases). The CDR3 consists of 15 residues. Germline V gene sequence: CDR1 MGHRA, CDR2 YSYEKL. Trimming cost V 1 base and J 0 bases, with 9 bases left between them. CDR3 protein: CASSQGLRANYGYTF. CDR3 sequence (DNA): TGCGCCAGCAGCCAAGGCCTCAGGGCTAACTATGGCTACACCTTC.

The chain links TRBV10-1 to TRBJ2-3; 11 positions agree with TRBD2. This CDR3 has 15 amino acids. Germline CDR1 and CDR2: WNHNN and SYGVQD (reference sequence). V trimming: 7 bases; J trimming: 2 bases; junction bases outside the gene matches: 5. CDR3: CASTGGLAVTDTQYF. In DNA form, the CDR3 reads TGCGCCAGCACCGGGGGACTAGCGGTCACAGATACGCAGTATTTT.

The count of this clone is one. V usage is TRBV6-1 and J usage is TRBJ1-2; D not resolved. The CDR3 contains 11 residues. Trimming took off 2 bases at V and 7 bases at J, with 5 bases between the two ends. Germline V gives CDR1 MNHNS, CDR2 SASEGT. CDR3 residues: CASSETGGYTF. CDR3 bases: TGTGCCAGCAGTGAAACTGGTGGCTACACCTTC.

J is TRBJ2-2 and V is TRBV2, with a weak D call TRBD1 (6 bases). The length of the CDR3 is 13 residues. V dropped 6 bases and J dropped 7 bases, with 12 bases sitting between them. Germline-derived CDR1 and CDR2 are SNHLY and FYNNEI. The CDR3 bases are TGTGCCAGCAGGGATCAGGGGATCGGGGAGCTGTTTTTT. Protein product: CASRDQGIGELFF.

The DNA for the CDR3 is TGTGCCAGCAGCGTACAGGGAAGGGACGAGCAGTACTTC. It translates to CASSVQGRDEQYF. The rearrangement uses TRBV9 and TRBJ2-7; the D gene is possibly TRBD1 (5 bases). Germline-derived CDR1 and CDR2 are SGDLS and YYNGEE. Trimming removed 1 base from V and 5 bases from J, with 10 bases in between. The CDR3 runs 13 residues.

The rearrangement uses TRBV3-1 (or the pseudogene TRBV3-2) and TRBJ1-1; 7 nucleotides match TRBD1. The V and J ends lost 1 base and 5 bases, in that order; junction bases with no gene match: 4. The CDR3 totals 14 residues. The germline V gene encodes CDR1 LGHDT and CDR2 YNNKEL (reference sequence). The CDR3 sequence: CASSQGTGRTEAFF. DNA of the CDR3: TGTGCCAGCAGCCAAGGGACAGGACGGACTGAAGCTTTCTTT.

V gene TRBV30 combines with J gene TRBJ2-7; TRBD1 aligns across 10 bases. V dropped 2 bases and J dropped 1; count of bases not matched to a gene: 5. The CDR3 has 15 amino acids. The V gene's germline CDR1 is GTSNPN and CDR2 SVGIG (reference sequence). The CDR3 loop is CAWSWDRGNSYEQYF. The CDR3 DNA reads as TGTGCCTGGAGTTGGGACAGGGGAAATTCCTACGAGCAGTACTTC. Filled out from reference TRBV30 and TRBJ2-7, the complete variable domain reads SQTIHQWPATLVQPVGSPLSLECTVEGTSNPNLYWYRQAAGRGLQLLFYSVGIGQISSEVPQNLSASRPQDRQFILSSKKLLLSDSGFYLCAWSWDRGNSYEQYFGPGTRLTVT.

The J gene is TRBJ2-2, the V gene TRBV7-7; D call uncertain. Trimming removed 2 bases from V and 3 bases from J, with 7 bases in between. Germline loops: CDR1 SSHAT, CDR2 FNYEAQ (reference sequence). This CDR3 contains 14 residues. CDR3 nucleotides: TGTGCCAGCAGCTTACTCCGTGACACCGGGGAGCTGTTTTTT. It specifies CASSLLRDTGELFF.

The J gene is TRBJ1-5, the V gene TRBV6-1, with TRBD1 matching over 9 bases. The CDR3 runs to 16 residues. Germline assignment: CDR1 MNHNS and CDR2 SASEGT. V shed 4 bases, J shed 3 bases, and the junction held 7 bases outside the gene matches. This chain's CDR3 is CASSVAGTGINQPQHF. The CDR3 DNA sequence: TGTGCCAGCAGTGTAGCCGGGACAGGGATCAATCAGCCCCAGCATTTT.

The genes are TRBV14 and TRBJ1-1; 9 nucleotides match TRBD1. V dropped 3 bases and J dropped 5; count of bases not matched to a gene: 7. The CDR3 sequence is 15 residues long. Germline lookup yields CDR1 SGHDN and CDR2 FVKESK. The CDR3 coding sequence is TGTGCCAGCAGCCAGCTTACAGGGGGCAGGACTGAAGCTTTCTTT. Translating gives CASSQLTGGRTEAFF.

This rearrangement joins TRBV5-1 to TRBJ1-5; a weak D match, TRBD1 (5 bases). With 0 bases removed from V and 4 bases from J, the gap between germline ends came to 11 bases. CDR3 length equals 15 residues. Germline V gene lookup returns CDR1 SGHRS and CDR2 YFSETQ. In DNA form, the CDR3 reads TGCGCCAGCAGCTTGGGCGGGGGACGAAATCAGCCCCAGCATTTT. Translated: CASSLGGGRNQPQHF.

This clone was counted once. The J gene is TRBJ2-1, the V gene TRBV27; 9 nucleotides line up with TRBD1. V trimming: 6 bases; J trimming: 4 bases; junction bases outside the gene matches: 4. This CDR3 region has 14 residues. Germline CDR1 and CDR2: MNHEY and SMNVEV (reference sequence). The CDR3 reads CASSAGTGYNEQFF. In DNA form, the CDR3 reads TGTGCCAGCAGCGCCGGGACAGGGTACAATGAGCAGTTCTTC.

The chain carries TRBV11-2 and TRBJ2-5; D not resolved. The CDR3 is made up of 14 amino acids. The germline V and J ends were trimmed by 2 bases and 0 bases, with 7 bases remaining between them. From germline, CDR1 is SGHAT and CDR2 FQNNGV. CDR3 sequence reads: CASSLFVNQETQYF. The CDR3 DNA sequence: TGTGCCAGCAGCTTATTTGTCAACCAAGAGACCCAGTACTTC.

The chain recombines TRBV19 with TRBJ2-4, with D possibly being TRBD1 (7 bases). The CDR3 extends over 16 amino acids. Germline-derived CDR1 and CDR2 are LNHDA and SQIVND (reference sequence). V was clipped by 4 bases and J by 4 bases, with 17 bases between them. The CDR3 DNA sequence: TGTGCCAGTAGTACTAGTCAACAGGGGAGGAAAAACATTCAGTACTTC. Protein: CASSTSQQGRKNIQYF.

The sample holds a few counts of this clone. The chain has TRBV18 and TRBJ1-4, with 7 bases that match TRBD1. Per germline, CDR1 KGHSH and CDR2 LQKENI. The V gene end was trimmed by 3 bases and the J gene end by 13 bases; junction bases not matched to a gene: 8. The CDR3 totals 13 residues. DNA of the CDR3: TGTGCCAGCTCACCGCTTAGGGACAGAGGACTGTTTTTT. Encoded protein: CASSPLRDRGLFF.

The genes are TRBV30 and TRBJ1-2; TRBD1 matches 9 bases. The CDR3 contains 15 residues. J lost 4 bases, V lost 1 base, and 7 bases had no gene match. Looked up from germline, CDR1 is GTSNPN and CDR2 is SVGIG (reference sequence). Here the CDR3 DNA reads TGTGCCTGGAGTGCCGGGACAGGGCATGGCTATGGCTACACCTTC. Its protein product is CAWSAGTGHGYGYTF.

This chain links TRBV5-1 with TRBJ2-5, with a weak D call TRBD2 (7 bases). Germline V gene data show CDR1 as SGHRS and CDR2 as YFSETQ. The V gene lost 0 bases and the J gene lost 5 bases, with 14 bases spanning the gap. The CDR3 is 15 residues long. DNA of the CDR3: TGCGCCAGCAGCTTGGTGCCGGGGGGCTATGAGACCCAGTACTTC. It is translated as CASSLVPGGYETQYF. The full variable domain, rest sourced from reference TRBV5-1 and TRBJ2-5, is KAGVTQTPRYLIKTRGQQVTLSCSPISGHRSVSWYQQTPGQGLQFLFEYFSETQRNKGNFPGRFSGRQFSNSRSEMNVSTLELGDSALYLCASSLVPGGYETQYFGPGTRLLVL.

The CDR3 DNA is TGTGCCAGTAGTATTGTGTCGGGCTCTGGGGCCAACGTCCTGACTTTC. This translates into CASSIVSGSGANVLTF. The chain recombines TRBV19 with TRBJ2-6, with unresolved D. The CDR3 is 16 residues long. The germline V gene has CDR1 LNHDA and CDR2 SQIVND (reference sequence). The V and J ends lost 3 bases and 0 bases respectively, with 9 bases between them.